This T cell receptor (beta chain) was captured in a study of T cells in Graves' hyperthyroidism and ophthalmopathy. Details on this clonotype: Its ends do not fully match the called genes, so a read error is possible.

Diagnoses were made from clinical symptoms, serum measures (thyroxine and TRAb), thyroid ultrasound and orbital computed tomography. Germline lookup yields CDR1 MDHEN and CDR2 SYDVKM. CDR3 length equals 14 residues. Researchers amplified the TCR beta CDR3 regions from RNA transcripts. Carried out on the TCR CDR3, a first-round RT-PCR used the HTBI primer set. TCRdb called the multiplex PCR reads again in MiXCR, with one record for every CDR3 protein. The data contain about 58,000 distinct CDR3 sequences, 49% of them singletons. The V call is TRBV28, the J call TRBJ1-4; D is ambiguous. The sequenced sample consisted of blood. This sequence originates from a woman younger than 45 with Graves' ophthalmopathy. The CDR3 protein is CASRGFQSNEELFF. The CDR3 bases are TGTGCCAGCAGGGGTTTTCAGTCTAATGAAGAACTGTTTTTT. The full variable domain, completed using reference TRBV28 and TRBJ1-4, is DVKVTQSSRYLVKRTGEKVFLECVQDMDHENMFWYRQDPGLGLRLIYFSYDVKMKEKGDIPEGYSVSREKKERFSLILESASTNQTSMYLCASRGFQSNEELFFGSGTQLSVL.